This T cell receptor beta chain emerged from a study of prognosis after radiotherapy for stage I lung cancer. Germline V gives CDR1 SGHDT, CDR2 YYEEEE. The CDR3 totals 14 residues. Trimming took 0 bases from V and 2 from J, leaving 7 bases between them. This clonotype was detected only a few times. A much larger clone lies one base from this, so it may be a read error. Two-round multiplex PCR on genomic DNA was the method by which TCR beta CDR3 was amplified. Individual primers that were specific to each TRBV and TRBJ gene served in first-round PCR. Each CDR3 protein gets one entry after TCRdb re-called the multiplex PCR reads with MiXCR. The sample holds some 10,000 distinct CDR3 sequences; approximately 36% are singletons and the top ten take roughly 50%.

The J gene is TRBJ2-3, the V gene TRBV5-6, with D unclear. The sequencing used PBMCs, collected before or after stereotactic body radiation therapy (not recorded which). The receptor's source is a donor aged 50 or older with non-small cell lung cancer. CDR3 loop: CASSLVWNTDTQYF. The CDR3 nucleotides read TGTGCCAGCAGCTTGGTGTGGAACACAGATACGCAGTATTTT.